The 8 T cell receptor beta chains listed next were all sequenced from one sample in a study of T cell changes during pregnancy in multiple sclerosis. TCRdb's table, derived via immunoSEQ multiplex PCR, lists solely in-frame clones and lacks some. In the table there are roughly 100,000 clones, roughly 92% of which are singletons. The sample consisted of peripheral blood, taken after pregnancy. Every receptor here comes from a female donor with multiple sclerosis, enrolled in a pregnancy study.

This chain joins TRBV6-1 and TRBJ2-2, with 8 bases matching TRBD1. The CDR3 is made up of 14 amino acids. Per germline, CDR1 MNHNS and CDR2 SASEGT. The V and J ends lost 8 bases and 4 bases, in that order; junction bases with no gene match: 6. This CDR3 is CASGRGPATGELFF. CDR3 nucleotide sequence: TGTGCCAGCGGCAGGGGGCCGGCCACCGGGGAGCTGTTTTTT.

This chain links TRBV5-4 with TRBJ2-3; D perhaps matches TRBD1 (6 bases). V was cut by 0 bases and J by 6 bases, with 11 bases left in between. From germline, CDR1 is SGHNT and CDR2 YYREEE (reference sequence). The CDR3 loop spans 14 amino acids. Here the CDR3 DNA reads TGTGCCAGCAGCTTGGAACAGGGCAGGGATACGCAGTATTTT. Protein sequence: CASSLEQGRDTQYF.

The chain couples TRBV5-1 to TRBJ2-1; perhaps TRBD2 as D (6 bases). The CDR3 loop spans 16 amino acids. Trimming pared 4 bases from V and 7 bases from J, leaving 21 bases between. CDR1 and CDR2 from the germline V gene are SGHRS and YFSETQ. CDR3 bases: TGCGCCAGCAGCGGGCGAGGGTTACTAGCCCGGAATGAGCAGTTCTTC. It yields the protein CASSGRGLLARNEQFF.

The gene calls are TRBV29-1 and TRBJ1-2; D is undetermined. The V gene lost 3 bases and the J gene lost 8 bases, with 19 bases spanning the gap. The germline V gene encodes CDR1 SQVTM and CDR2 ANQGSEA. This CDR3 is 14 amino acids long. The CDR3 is CSVDFHRGVGGYTF. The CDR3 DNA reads TGCAGCGTTGATTTCCACCGGGGTGTTGGAGGCTACACCTTC.

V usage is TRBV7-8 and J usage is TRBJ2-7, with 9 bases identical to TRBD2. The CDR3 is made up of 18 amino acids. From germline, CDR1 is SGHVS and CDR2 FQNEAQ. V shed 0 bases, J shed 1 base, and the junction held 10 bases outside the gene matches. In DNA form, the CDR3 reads TGTGCCAGCAGCTTAGCGTTGAGCGGGGGGCACATTTCCTACGAGCAGTACTTC. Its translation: CASSLALSGGHISYEQYF.

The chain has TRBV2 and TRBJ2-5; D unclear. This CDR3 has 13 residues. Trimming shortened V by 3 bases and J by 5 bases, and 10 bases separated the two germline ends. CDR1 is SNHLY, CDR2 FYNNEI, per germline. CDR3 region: CASSEYQMETQYF. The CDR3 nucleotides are TGTGCCAGCAGTGAGTACCAGATGGAGACCCAGTACTTC.

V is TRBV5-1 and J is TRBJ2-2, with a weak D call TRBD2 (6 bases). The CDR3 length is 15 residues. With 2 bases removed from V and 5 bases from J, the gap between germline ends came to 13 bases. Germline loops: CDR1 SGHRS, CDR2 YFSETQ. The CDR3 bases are TGCGCCAGCAGCTTCCGGGAGAGCGGGACCGGGGAGCTGTTTTTT. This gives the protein CASSFRESGTGELFF.

The CDR3 reads CAWSTGSGNTIYF. The CDR3 region has the DNA TGTGCCTGGAGTACCGGCTCTGGAAACACCATATATTTT. This rearrangement joins TRBV30 to TRBJ1-3; D unresolved. The CDR3 runs 13 residues. CDR1 is GTSNPN and CDR2 is SVGIG in the germline V gene (reference sequence). Trimming left V 2 bases short and J 0 bases short, with 5 bases between.